One sample yielded the 8 T cell receptor beta chains listed below, sequenced in a study of blood T cell repertoires in COVID-19. Produced via immunoSEQ multiplex PCR; TCRdb's table is partial and in-frame only. Altogether around 190,000 clones are present, 85% to 90% being singletons, with the ten largest covering more than 20%. Sequences were obtained from peripheral blood. The receptors were sampled from a man aged 65 to 79 with active or convalescent COVID-19.

This chain links TRBV4-3 with TRBJ2-5; D gene unclear. This CDR3 has 14 residues. Germline V gives CDR1 LGHNA, CDR2 YSLEER. V gave up 1 base and J gave up 5 bases, with 11 bases separating them. CDR3 in amino acids: CASSQGAGWETQYF. CDR3 sequence (DNA): TGCGCCAGCAGCCAAGGAGCCGGTTGGGAGACCCAGTACTTC.

The chain joins TRBV29-1 to TRBJ1-1; 8 bases fit TRBD1. CDR3 length equals 15 residues. Germline CDR1 and CDR2: SQVTM and ANQGSEA. Trimming took 3 bases from V and 4 from J; bases not matched to a gene: 10. The CDR3 protein is CSVEGVQGAITEAFF. In nucleotides, the CDR3 is TGCAGCGTTGAGGGAGTCCAGGGGGCGATCACTGAAGCTTTCTTT.

This chain connects TRBV7-2 to TRBJ1-1; 7 nucleotides align to TRBD1. The ends lost 6 bases at V and 2 bases at J; junction bases unmatched: 3. The CDR3 consists of 13 residues. Germline values: CDR1 SGHTA, CDR2 FQGNSA. The CDR3 DNA reads TGTGCCAGCAGAGGACAGGTAAACACTGAAGCTTTCTTT. It codes for CASRGQVNTEAFF.

The chain combines TRBV18 with TRBJ1-2; the D gene is possibly TRBD1 (5 bases). The CDR3 is made up of 16 amino acids. V was cut by 6 bases and J by 7 bases, with 24 bases left in between. CDR1 is KGHSH, CDR2 LQKENI, per germline. The CDR3 spells CASSPSHGTGAPGYTF. For the CDR3, the DNA is TGTGCCAGCTCGCCCTCACACGGGACTGGCGCACCTGGCTACACCTTC.

The chain couples TRBV5-1 to TRBJ1-1; D is perhaps TRBD1 (5 bases). V shed 5 bases and J shed 2 bases, with 10 bases lying between them. CDR1 and CDR2 (germline): SGHRS, YFSETQ. There are 13 residues in the CDR3. The CDR3 DNA reads TGCGCCAGCAGTCGTGACAGCAACACTGAAGCTTTCTTT. The encoded protein is CASSRDSNTEAFF. The entire variable domain, with the rest obtained from reference TRBV5-1 and TRBJ1-1, is as follows: KAGVTQTPRYLIKTRGQQVTLSCSPISGHRSVSWYQQTPGQGLQFLFEYFSETQRNKGNFPGRFSGRQFSNSRSEMNVSTLELGDSALYLCASSRDSNTEAFFGQGTRLTVV.

This chain links TRBV5-1 with TRBJ2-1; a possible D gene is TRBD1 (6 bases). V lost 4 bases and J lost 7, with 12 bases in between. From germline, CDR1 is SGHRS and CDR2 YFSETQ. The CDR3 extends over 13 amino acids. The CDR3 DNA reads as TGCGCCAGCAGCCAAGTACAGGGAAATGAGCAGTTCTTC. Protein sequence: CASSQVQGNEQFF.

This chain links TRBV6-5 with TRBJ1-1; 7 bases match TRBD1. The J segment lost 2 bases and the V segment lost 5 bases, leaving 8 bases of the junction unmatched. The germline CDR1 and CDR2 sequences are MNHEY and SVGAGI. This CDR3 contains 15 residues. CDR3 nucleotide sequence: TGTGCCAGCAGTCCCGGGGACAGAACTAACACTGAAGCTTTCTTT. Encoded protein: CASSPGDRTNTEAFF.

This clone occurred many times. This chain joins TRBV19 and TRBJ1-4; maybe TRBD1 (5 bases). V lost 6 bases, J lost 1 base, and 9 bases lay in between. From germline, CDR1 is LNHDA and CDR2 SQIVND (reference sequence). The length of the CDR3 is 14 residues. In nucleotides, the CDR3 is TGTGCCAGTAGAATCGGGGGAACTAATGAAAAACTGTTTTTT. This codes for CASRIGGTNEKLFF.